Sequencing of this TCR beta chain was carried out in a study of response to subunit inactivated influenza vaccine. General observations from the study: Only a handful of new T cells, the authors suggested, are recruited with each seasonal influenza vaccination.

This clonotype was picked up a small number of times. The antigen is undetermined. A single record per CDR3 protein comes from TCRdb applying MiXCR to the RT-PCR reads. The table has approximately 530,000 distinct CDR3 sequences, 6% to 9% seen once; the top ten hold approximately 13%. Germline-derived CDR1 and CDR2 are SGHRS and YFSETQ. The V end was cut by 3 bases, the J end by 1 base, with 13 bases between. This CDR3 spans 15 amino acids. The V gene is TRBV5-1, the J gene TRBJ2-5; D might be TRBD1 or TRBD2, each matching 5 bases. The TCR was taken from a man aged 45 to 70 who received an inactivated influenza vaccine. Source: PBMCs from blood, taken roughly 24 months after vaccination. CDR3 sequence: CASSWGTGAQETQYF. CDR3 nucleotides: TGCGCCAGCAGCTGGGGGACCGGGGCCCAAGAGACCCAGTACTTC. The full variable domain, rest sourced from reference TRBV5-1 and TRBJ2-5, is KAGVTQTPRYLIKTRGQQVTLSCSPISGHRSVSWYQQTPGQGLQFLFEYFSETQRNKGNFPGRFSGRQFSNSRSEMNVSTLELGDSALYLCASSWGTGAQETQYFGPGTRLLVL.